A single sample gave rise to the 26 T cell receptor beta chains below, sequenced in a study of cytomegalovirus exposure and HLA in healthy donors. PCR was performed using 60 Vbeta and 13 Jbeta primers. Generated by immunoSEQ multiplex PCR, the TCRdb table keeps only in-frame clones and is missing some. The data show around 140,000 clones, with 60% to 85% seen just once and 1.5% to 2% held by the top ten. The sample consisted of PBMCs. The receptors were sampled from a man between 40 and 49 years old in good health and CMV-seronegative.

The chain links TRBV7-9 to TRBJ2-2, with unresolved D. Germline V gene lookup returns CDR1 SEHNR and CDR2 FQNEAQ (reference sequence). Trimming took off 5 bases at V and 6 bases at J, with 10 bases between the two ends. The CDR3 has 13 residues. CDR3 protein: CASSTRRAGELFF. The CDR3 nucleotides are TGTGCCAGCAGCACCCGTAGAGCCGGGGAGCTGTTTTTT.

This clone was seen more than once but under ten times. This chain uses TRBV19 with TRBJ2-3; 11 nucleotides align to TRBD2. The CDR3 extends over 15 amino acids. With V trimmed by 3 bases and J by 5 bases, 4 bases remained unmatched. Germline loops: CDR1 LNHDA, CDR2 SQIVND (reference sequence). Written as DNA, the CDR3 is TGTGCCAGTAGTATTAGCGGGGGGGCCGGAGATACGCAGTATTTT. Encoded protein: CASSISGGAGDTQYF.

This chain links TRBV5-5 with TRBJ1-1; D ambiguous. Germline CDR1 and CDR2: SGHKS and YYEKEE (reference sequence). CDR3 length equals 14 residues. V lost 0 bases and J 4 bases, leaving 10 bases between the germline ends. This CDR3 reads CASSLEQAGTEAFF. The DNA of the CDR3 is TGTGCCAGCAGCTTGGAGCAGGCGGGCACTGAAGCTTTCTTT.

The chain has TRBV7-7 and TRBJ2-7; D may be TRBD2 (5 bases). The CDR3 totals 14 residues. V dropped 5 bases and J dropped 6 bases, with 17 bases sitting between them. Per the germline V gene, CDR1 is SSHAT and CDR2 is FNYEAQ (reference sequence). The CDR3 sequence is CASSTRESGIEQYF. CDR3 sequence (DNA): TGTGCCAGCAGCACAAGGGAGTCGGGTATCGAGCAGTACTTC.

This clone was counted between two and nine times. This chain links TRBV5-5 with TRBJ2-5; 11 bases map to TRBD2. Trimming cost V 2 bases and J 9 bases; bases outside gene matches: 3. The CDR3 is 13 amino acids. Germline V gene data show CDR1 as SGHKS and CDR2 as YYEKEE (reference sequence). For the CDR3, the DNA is TGTGCCAGCAGCTTTAATAGCGGGGGGGCCCAGTACTTC. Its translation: CASSFNSGGAQYF. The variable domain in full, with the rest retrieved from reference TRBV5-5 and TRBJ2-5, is DAGVTQSPTHLIKTRGQQVTLRCSPISGHKSVSWYQQVLGQGPQFIFQYYEKEERGRGNFPDRFSARQFPNYSSELNVNALLLGDSALYLCASSFNSGGAQYFGPGTRLLVL.

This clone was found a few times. The CDR3, as DNA: TGTGCCAGCAGTTACTCGGGCGGGTTGGTGAATCAGTTCTTC. It encodes CASSYSGGLVNQFF. This chain links TRBV6-5 with TRBJ2-1, with D possibly being TRBD2 (5 bases). Germline V gene sequence: CDR1 MNHEY, CDR2 SVGAGI. The CDR3 covers 14 residues. V was shortened by 0 bases and J by 13 bases, with 16 bases between the two germline ends.

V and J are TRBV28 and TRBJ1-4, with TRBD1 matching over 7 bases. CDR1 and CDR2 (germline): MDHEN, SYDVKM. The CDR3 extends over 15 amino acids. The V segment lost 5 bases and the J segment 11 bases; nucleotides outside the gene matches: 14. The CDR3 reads CASSPPDRRTHKLFF. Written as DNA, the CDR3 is TGTGCCAGCAGTCCCCCGGACAGGCGCACCCATAAACTGTTTTTT.

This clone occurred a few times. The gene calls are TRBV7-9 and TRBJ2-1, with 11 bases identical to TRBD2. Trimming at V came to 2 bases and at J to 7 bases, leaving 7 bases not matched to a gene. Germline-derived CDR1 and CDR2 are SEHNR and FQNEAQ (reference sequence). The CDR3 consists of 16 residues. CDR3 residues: CASSLFSGRAGNEQFF. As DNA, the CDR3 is TGTGCCAGCAGCTTATTTAGCGGGAGGGCGGGAAATGAGCAGTTCTTC.

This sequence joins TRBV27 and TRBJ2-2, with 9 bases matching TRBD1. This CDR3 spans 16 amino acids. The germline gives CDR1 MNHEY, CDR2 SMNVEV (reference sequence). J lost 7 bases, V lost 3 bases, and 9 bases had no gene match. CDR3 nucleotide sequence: TGTGCCAGCAGTTTGACAGGGGGAAGCCTGGGCGGGGAGCTGTTTTTT. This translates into CASSLTGGSLGGELFF.

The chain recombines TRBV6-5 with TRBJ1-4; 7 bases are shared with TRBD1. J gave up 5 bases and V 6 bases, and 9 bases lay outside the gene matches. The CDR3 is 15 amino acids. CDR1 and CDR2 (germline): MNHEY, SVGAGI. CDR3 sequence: CASRDRRGSNEKLFF. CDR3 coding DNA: TGTGCCAGCAGGGACAGGAGGGGCTCGAATGAAAAACTGTTTTTT.

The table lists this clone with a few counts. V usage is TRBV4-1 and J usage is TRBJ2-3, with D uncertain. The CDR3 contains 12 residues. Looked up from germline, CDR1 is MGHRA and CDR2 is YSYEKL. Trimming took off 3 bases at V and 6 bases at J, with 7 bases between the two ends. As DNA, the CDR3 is TGCGCCAGCAGCCAGGTTGAGGATACGCAGTATTTT. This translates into CASSQVEDTQYF.

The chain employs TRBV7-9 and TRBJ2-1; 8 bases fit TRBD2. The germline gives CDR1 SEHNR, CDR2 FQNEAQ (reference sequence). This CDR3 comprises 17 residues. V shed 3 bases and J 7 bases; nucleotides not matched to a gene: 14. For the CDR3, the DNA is TGTGCCAGCAGCTTTGGAGTAGCGGGGTCCCTTAGGAATGAGCAGTTCTTC. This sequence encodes CASSFGVAGSLRNEQFF.

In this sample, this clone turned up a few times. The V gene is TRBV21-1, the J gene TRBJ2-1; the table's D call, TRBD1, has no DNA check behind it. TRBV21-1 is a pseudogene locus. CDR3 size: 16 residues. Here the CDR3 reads CASSEAGQGIYNEQFF. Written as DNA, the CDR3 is TGTGCCAGCAGTGAGGCCGGACAGGGAATTTACAATGAGCAGTTCTTC.

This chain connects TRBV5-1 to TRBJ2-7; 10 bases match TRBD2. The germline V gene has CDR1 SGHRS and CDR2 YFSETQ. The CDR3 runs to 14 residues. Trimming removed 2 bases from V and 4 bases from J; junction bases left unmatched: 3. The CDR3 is CASSFSGGYYEQYF. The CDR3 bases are TGCGCCAGCAGCTTTAGCGGGGGGTATTACGAGCAGTACTTC.

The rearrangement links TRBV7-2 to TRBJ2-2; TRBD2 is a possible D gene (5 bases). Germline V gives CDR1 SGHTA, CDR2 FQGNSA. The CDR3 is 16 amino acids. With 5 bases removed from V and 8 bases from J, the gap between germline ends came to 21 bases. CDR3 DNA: TGTGCCAGCAGCCCGTGGGAGAGTGAAGCTTGGGGGGAGCTGTTTTTT. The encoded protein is CASSPWESEAWGELFF.

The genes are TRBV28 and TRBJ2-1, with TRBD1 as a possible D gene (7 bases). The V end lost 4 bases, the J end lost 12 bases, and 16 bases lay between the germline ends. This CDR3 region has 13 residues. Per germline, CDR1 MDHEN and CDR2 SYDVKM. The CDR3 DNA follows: TGTGCCAGCAGTTCCTCACGGCAGGGGGGGCAGTTCTTC. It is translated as CASSSSRQGGQFF.

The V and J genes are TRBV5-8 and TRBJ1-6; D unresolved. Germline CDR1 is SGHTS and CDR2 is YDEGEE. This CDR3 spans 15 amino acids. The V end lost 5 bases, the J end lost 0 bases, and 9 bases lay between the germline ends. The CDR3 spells CASRGGSSYNSPLHF. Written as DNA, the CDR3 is TGTGCCAGCAGAGGCGGTAGCTCCTATAATTCACCCCTCCACTTT. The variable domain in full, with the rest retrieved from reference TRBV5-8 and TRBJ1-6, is EAGVTQSPTHLIKTRGQQATLRCSPISGHTSVYWYQQALGLGLQFLLWYDEGEERNRGNFPPRFSGRQFPNYSSELNVNALELEDSALYLCASRGGSSYNSPLHFGNGTRLTVT.

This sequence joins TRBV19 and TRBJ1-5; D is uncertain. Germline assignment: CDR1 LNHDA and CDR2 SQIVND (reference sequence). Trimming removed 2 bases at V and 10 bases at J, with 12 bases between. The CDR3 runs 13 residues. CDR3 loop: CASSINPKEPQHF. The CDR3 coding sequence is TGTGCCAGTAGTATAAACCCTAAAGAACCCCAGCATTTT. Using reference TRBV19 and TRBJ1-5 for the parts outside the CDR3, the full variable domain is DGGITQSPKYLFRKEGQNVTLSCEQNLNHDAMYWYRQDPGQGLRLIYYSQIVNDFQKGDIAEGYSVSREKKESFPLTVTSAQKNPTAFYLCASSINPKEPQHFGDGTRLSIL.

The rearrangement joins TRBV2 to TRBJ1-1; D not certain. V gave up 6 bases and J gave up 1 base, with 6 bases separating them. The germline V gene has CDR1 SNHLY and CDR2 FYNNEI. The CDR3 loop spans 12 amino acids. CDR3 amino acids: CASRRGNTEAFF. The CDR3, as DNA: TGTGCCAGCAGACGGGGGAACACTGAAGCTTTCTTT.

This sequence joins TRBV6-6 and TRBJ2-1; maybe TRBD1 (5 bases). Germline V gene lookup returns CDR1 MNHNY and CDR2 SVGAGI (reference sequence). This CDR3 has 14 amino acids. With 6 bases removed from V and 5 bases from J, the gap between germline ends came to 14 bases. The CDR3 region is CASSLYPRDNEQFF. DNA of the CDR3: TGTGCCAGCAGCTTATACCCCAGGGACAATGAGCAGTTCTTC.

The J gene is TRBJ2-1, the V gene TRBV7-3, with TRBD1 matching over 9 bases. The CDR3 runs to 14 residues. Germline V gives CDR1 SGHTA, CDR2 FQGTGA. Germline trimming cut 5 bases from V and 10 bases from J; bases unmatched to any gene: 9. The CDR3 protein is CASSPGQGSEEQFF. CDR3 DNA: TGTGCCAGCAGCCCTGGACAGGGGTCGGAGGAGCAGTTCTTC.

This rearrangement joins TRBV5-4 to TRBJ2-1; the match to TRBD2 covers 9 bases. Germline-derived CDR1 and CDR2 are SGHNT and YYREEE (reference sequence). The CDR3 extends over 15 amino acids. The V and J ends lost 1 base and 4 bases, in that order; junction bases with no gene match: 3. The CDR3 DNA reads TGTGCCAGCAGCTTGCGACTAGCGGATTACAATGAGCAGTTCTTC. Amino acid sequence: CASSLRLADYNEQFF.

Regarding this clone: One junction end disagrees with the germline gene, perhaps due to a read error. The chain's CDR3 is CASSPRTMERGNSQYF. CDR3 nucleotides: TGTGCCAGCAGCCCCAGGACAATGGAAAGGGGAAACAGTCAGTACTTC. The chain uses TRBV6-6 and TRBJ2-4; a possible D gene is TRBD1 (5 bases). Germline V CDR1 and CDR2: MNHNY, SVGAGI (reference sequence). The CDR3 has 16 residues.

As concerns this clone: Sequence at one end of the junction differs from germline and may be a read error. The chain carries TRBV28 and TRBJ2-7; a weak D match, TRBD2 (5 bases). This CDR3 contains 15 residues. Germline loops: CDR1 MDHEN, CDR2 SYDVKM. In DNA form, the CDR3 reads TGTGCCAGCAGTTTATGCGAGGGCGTCTCCTGCGAGCAGTACTTC. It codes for CASSLCEGVSCEQYF.

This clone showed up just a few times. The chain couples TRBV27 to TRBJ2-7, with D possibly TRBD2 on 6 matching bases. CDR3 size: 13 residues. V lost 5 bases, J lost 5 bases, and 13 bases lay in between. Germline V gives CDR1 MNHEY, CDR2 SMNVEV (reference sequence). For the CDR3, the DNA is TGTGCCAGCAGTGCCTCGGGGGACCACGAGCAGTACTTC. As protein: CASSASGDHEQYF.

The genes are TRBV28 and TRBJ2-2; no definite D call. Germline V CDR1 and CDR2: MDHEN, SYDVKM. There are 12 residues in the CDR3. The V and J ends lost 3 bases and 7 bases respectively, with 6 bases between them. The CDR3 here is CASSFADGELFF. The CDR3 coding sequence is TGTGCCAGCAGTTTTGCGGACGGGGAGCTGTTTTTT.